The 26 T cell receptor beta chains in this list originate from one sample, sequenced in a study of blood T cell repertoires in COVID-19. The method was immunoSEQ multiplex PCR; TCRdb's version includes in-frame clones alone and lacks a portion of them. The repertoire consists of 120,000 or so clones, with about 80% occurring once and the leading ten covering about 17%. What was sequenced was peripheral blood. The source is a woman in her forties or fifties with acute or convalescent COVID-19.

The chain has TRBV5-8 and TRBJ1-5, with D possibly matching TRBD1 (6 bases). The CDR3 totals 13 residues. Trimming left V 3 bases short and J 2 bases short, with 6 bases between. CDR1 and CDR2 (germline): SGHTS, YDEGEE. This chain's CDR3 is CASSWTGNQPQHF. In DNA form, the CDR3 reads TGTGCCAGCAGCTGGACAGGCAATCAGCCCCAGCATTTT. The variable domain in full, with the rest retrieved from reference TRBV5-8 and TRBJ1-5, is EAGVTQSPTHLIKTRGQQATLRCSPISGHTSVYWYQQALGLGLQFLLWYDEGEERNRGNFPPRFSGRQFPNYSSELNVNALELEDSALYLCASSWTGNQPQHFGDGTRLSIL.

This chain links TRBV5-1 with TRBJ1-6; TRBD1 is a possible D gene (5 bases). Per germline, CDR1 SGHRS and CDR2 YFSETQ. The CDR3 totals 16 residues. V shed 0 bases and J shed 0 bases, with 7 bases lying between them. CDR3 sequence reads: CASSLDRSSYNSPLHF. Written as DNA, the CDR3 is TGCGCCAGCAGCTTGGACAGGAGCTCCTATAATTCACCCCTCCACTTT.

This clone turned up a few times. The chain combines TRBV7-9 with TRBJ1-1; possible D gene TRBD1, 6 bases. The V end was cut by 5 bases, the J end by 0 bases, with 10 bases between. Per germline, CDR1 SEHNR and CDR2 FQNEAQ (reference sequence). CDR3 length: 14 amino acids. The CDR3 reads CASSATGMNTEAFF. For the CDR3, the DNA is TGTGCCAGCAGCGCGACAGGTATGAACACTGAAGCTTTCTTT.

CDR3 region: CASSSRVGFLNTEAFF. Written as DNA, the CDR3 is TGTGCCAGCAGTAGCCGGGTTGGGTTCCTGAACACTGAAGCTTTCTTT. The genes are TRBV6-2 or TRBV6-3 and TRBJ1-1; D is undetermined. V was shortened by 5 bases and J by 0 bases, with 16 bases between the two germline ends. CDR3 length equals 16 residues. The germline gives CDR1 MNHEY, CDR2 SVGEGT.

The chain carries TRBV12-3 or TRBV12-4 and TRBJ2-3; 9 bases are a match to TRBD2. V shed 3 bases and J 10 bases; nucleotides not matched to a gene: 5. This CDR3 contains 13 residues. The CDR3 DNA reads TGTGCCAGCAGTTTGAAGCGGGGGGTGGCGCAGTATTTT. Amino acid sequence: CASSLKRGVAQYF.

The rearrangement joins TRBV5-1 to TRBJ2-2; TRBD2 matches 10 bases. With 0 bases clipped from V and 1 base from J, the junction kept 6 bases outside the gene matches. Germline CDR1 reads SGHRS; CDR2 reads YFSETQ. This CDR3 is built from 18 residues. The CDR3 loop reads CASSLAVLAGENTGELFF. The DNA for the CDR3 is TGCGCCAGCAGCTTGGCGGTTCTAGCGGGGGAGAACACCGGGGAGCTGTTTTTT.

This chain uses TRBV5-4 with TRBJ1-4; TRBD1 agrees at 11 bases. The CDR3 extends over 16 amino acids. V dropped 4 bases and J dropped 6; count of bases not matched to a gene: 8. Germline V CDR1 and CDR2: SGHNT, YYREEE (reference sequence). This CDR3 is CASSRGTGGGDEKLFF. The CDR3 DNA sequence: TGTGCCAGCAGCAGGGGGACAGGGGGAGGAGATGAAAAACTGTTTTTT.

The genes are TRBV6-1 and TRBJ1-5; no reliable D call. CDR1 and CDR2 from the germline V gene are MNHNS and SASEGT. This CDR3 contains 12 residues. The ends were cut back, 2 bases at V and 6 bases at J, with 5 bases in the middle. As DNA, the CDR3 is TGTGCCAGCAGTGAACTCCTTCAGCCCCAGCATTTT. Its protein is CASSELLQPQHF.

The chain has TRBV28 and TRBJ1-1; D is undetermined. The CDR3 has 11 residues. Germline CDR1 MDHEN, CDR2 SYDVKM. V lost 8 bases, J lost 2 bases, and 6 bases lay in between. The DNA for the CDR3 is TGTGCCAGCCGGGGTAACACTGAAGCTTTCTTT. This codes for CASRGNTEAFF. The whole variable domain, filled in from reference TRBV28 and TRBJ1-1, reads DVKVTQSSRYLVKRTGEKVFLECVQDMDHENMFWYRQDPGLGLRLIYFSYDVKMKEKGDIPEGYSVSREKKERFSLILESASTNQTSMYLCASRGNTEAFFGQGTRLTVV.

The gene calls are TRBV4-2 and TRBJ1-1; D is possibly TRBD1 (5 bases). The V end was cut by 1 base, the J end by 4 bases, with 16 bases between. CDR1 and CDR2 from the germline V gene are LGHNA and YNFKEQ. This CDR3 has 16 amino acids. This CDR3 reads CASSQGDSSRGTEAFF. CDR3 bases: TGTGCCAGCAGCCAAGGCGATTCATCAAGGGGCACTGAAGCTTTCTTT.

V and J are TRBV9 and TRBJ1-3; 10 bases fit TRBD1. The germline CDR1 and CDR2 sequences are SGDLS and YYNGEE. V shed 4 bases and J 9 bases; nucleotides not matched to a gene: 7. CDR3 length: 14 amino acids. The CDR3 sequence: CASSTTGGAGTIYF. CDR3 in DNA: TGTGCCAGCAGCACGACAGGGGGCGCCGGCACCATATATTTT.

The count of this clone is one. V is TRBV6-5 and J is TRBJ2-7; 9 bases are shared with TRBD1. Germline CDR1 and CDR2: MNHEY and SVGAGI. V shed 7 bases, J shed 6 bases, and the junction held 13 bases outside the gene matches. The CDR3 covers 15 residues. The DNA of the CDR3 is TGTGCCAGCAATGGGACCGGGACAGGGACGGGCGAGCAGTACTTC. This translates into CASNGTGTGTGEQYF.

The chain has TRBV23-1 and TRBJ1-3; the D is unclear. TRBV23-1 is labeled an ORF, and its function is uncertain. CDR3 size: 13 residues. Between the trimmed V and J ends, which lost 3 bases and 1 base, there was a span of 4 bases. The CDR3 protein is CASSQRSGNTIYF. The CDR3 nucleotides are TGCGCCAGCAGTCAGAGGTCTGGAAACACCATATATTTT.

CDR3 DNA: TGTGCCAGCAGTGGGACTAGCGGGGGGGCCGCAGATACGCAGTATTTT. Encoded protein: CASSGTSGGAADTQYF. V is TRBV9 and J is TRBJ2-3, with 16 positions matching TRBD2. The V segment lost 5 bases and the J segment 4 bases; nucleotides outside the gene matches: 4. CDR1 and CDR2 (germline): SGDLS, YYNGEE. The CDR3 is made up of 16 amino acids. The entire variable domain, with the rest obtained from reference TRBV9 and TRBJ2-3, is as follows: DSGVTQTPKHLITATGQRVTLRCSPRSGDLSVYWYQQSLDQGLQFLIQYYNGEERAKGNILERFSAQQFPDLHSELNLSSLELGDSALYFCASSGTSGGAADTQYFGPGTRLTVL.

This clone was seen just once. This chain uses TRBV27 with TRBJ2-3, with 7 positions matching TRBD2. CDR3 length equals 15 residues. Trimming cost V 6 bases and J 0 bases; bases outside gene matches: 6. Germline assignment: CDR1 MNHEY and CDR2 SMNVEV (reference sequence). CDR3 coding DNA: TGTGCCAGCAGCCTAAGGCGGGGGAGCACAGATACGCAGTATTTT. Its translation is CASSLRRGSTDTQYF.

The chain combines TRBV9 with TRBJ2-1, with D possibly matching TRBD1 (6 bases). The CDR3 length is 14 residues. Germline CDR1 reads SGDLS; CDR2 reads YYNGEE. The V end lost 4 bases, the J end lost 5 bases, and 13 bases lay between the germline ends. CDR3 DNA sequence: TGTGCCAGCAGCCCCTGGGACAATCACAATGAGCAGTTCTTC. This gives the protein CASSPWDNHNEQFF.

The chain employs TRBV15 and TRBJ1-5, with D maybe TRBD1 (5 bases). V shed 2 bases and J shed 9 bases, with 11 bases lying between them. Germline V gene lookup returns CDR1 LNHNV and CDR2 YYDKDF (reference sequence). The CDR3 consists of 13 residues. As DNA, the CDR3 is TGTGCCACCAGCAGACCTGACAGCCGGCCCCAGCATTTT. Translated, it gives CATSRPDSRPQHF. Together with reference TRBV15 and TRBJ1-5, the CDR3 gives the full variable domain: DAMVIQNPRYQVTQFGKPVTLSCSQTLNHNVMYWYQQKSSQAPKLLFHYYDKDFNNEADTPDNFQSRRPNTSFCFLDIRSPGLGDTAMYLCATSRPDSRPQHFGDGTRLSIL.

The rearrangement links TRBV3-1 (or the pseudogene TRBV3-2) to TRBJ2-5; TRBD1 aligns across 8 bases. In germline, CDR1 is LGHDT, CDR2 YNNKEL (reference sequence). The CDR3 loop spans 13 amino acids. Trimming cost V 4 bases and J 6 bases; bases outside gene matches: 4. CDR3 loop: CASSPTGGKTQYF. CDR3 sequence (DNA): TGTGCCAGCAGCCCTACAGGGGGGAAGACCCAGTACTTC.

The rearrangement joins TRBV10-2 to TRBJ1-2, with TRBD1 matching over 9 bases. In germline, CDR1 is WSHSY, CDR2 SAAADI. Trimming took 2 bases from V and 4 from J; bases not matched to a gene: 8. The CDR3 totals 16 residues. CDR3 in DNA: TGCGCCAGCAGTGAGCTTACGACAGGGGGGATCTATGGCTACACCTTC. The encoded protein is CASSELTTGGIYGYTF.

The V call is TRBV19, the J call TRBJ2-1, with a weak D call TRBD1 (6 bases). Germline CDR1 LNHDA, CDR2 SQIVND (reference sequence). V was clipped by 1 base and J by 5 bases, with 21 bases between them. This CDR3 has 18 residues. The CDR3 coding sequence is TGTGCCAGTAGTATAGGTCAAGGGGGTGGTGGTCAAAACAATGAGCAGTTCTTC. Protein: CASSIGQGGGGQNNEQFF.

The chain joins TRBV5-6 to TRBJ2-1; a weak D match, TRBD1 (6 bases). V was trimmed by 3 bases and J by 4 bases, leaving 11 bases between them. Per germline, CDR1 SGHDT and CDR2 YYEEEE. This CDR3 comprises 14 residues. The CDR3 region is CASSWSTGYNEQFF. CDR3 nucleotide sequence: TGTGCCAGCAGCTGGTCGACAGGTTACAATGAGCAGTTCTTC.

This rearrangement joins TRBV6-5 to TRBJ1-5; unclear D gene. This CDR3 is built from 14 residues. Germline V gene sequence: CDR1 MNHEY, CDR2 SVGAGI. Deletions cut 2 bases from V and 1 base from J, with 6 bases between. CDR3 nucleotides: TGTGCCAGCAGTTACAGGGAGAGCAATCAGCCCCAGCATTTT. It yields the protein CASSYRESNQPQHF.

The rearrangement uses TRBV6-5 and TRBJ1-5, with TRBD1 identical over 7 bases. CDR3 length: 15 residues. V shed 4 bases and J 2 bases; nucleotides not matched to a gene: 5. CDR1 and CDR2 from the germline V gene are MNHEY and SVGAGI. The CDR3 nucleotides read TGTGCCAGCAGTTGGACAGGTGCTGGCAATCAGCCCCAGCATTTT. Translated: CASSWTGAGNQPQHF.

This chain connects TRBV7-3 to TRBJ2-3; D might be TRBD1 (5 bases). Germline-derived CDR1 and CDR2 are SGHTA and FQGTGA. The V end lost 3 bases, the J end lost 6 bases, and 10 bases lay between the germline ends. The CDR3 length is 13 residues. The CDR3 is CASSFTGVDTQYF. The CDR3 DNA reads TGTGCCAGCAGCTTTACAGGTGTGGATACGCAGTATTTT.

The V call is TRBV19, the J call TRBJ1-2, with a possible D match to TRBD1 (6 bases). There are 16 residues in the CDR3. The V gene's germline CDR1 is LNHDA and CDR2 SQIVND (reference sequence). Trimming pared 10 bases from V and 0 bases from J, leaving 21 bases between. CDR3 in DNA: TGTGCCACCTCTCTAGTCTGGACAGTTTCTAACTATGGCTACACCTTC. Translated, it gives CATSLVWTVSNYGYTF. Drawing the rest from reference TRBV19 and TRBJ1-2, the complete variable domain is DGGITQSPKYLFRKEGQNVTLSCEQNLNHDAMYWYRQDPGQGLRLIYYSQIVNDFQKGDIAEGYSVSREKKESFPLTVTSAQKNPTAFYLCATSLVWTVSNYGYTFGSGTRLTVV.

This clone appeared once. The gene calls are TRBV6-1 and TRBJ1-2; 10 bases line up with TRBD1. CDR1 and CDR2 from the germline V gene are MNHNS and SASEGT. V gave up 0 bases and J gave up 8 bases; unmatched junction bases: 9. The length of the CDR3 is 16 residues. This CDR3 is CASSEAPTGGLRGYTF. The CDR3 nucleotides read TGTGCCAGCAGTGAAGCCCCGACAGGGGGCCTTAGGGGCTACACCTTC.